The next 21 T cell receptor beta chains were all read from a single sample in a study of regulatory T cells in long-lasting Graves disease. This sample's time point: persistent/refractory GD, antithyroid drugs over 5 years with positive TRAb. The authors made the TCR library using RNA they extracted from PBMCs. Both iRepertoire HTBI primers and Arm-PCR of CDR3 regions were used to build the TCR beta libraries. TCRdb re-derived calls from the multiplex PCR reads in MiXCR, one entry per CDR3 protein. The profile shows roughly 360,000 distinct CDR3 sequences, approximately 23% of them singletons. The sample in question was peripheral blood mononuclear cells (PBMCs), obtained when the disease was refractory, from a patient treated with antithyroid drugs. Source of these receptors: a middle-aged woman with Graves disease.

This clonotype came up many times. The chain joins TRBV12-3 or TRBV12-4 to TRBJ1-5; the D is unclear. Deletions cut 6 bases from V and 6 bases from J, with 12 bases between. The CDR3 totals 13 residues. CDR3 residues: CASSHIGRQPQHF. The DNA for the CDR3 is TGTGCCAGCAGCCACATAGGACGTCAGCCCCAGCATTTT.

The chain uses TRBV2 and TRBJ1-2; D possibly corresponds to TRBD1 (5 bases). The CDR3 sequence is 17 residues long. V dropped 6 bases and J dropped 5 bases, with 25 bases sitting between them. Germline CDR1 and CDR2: SNHLY and FYNNEI. CDR3 in DNA: TGTGCCAGCAGCCTCCGGGACTCTCTCATCGACCCATATGGCTACACCTTC. Its protein is CASSLRDSLIDPYGYTF.

There are many counts of this clonotype. The chain joins TRBV20-1 to TRBJ1-1; D possibly corresponds to TRBD1 (5 bases). Per the germline V gene, CDR1 is DFQATT and CDR2 is SNEGSKA (reference sequence). V lost 2 bases and J 1 base, leaving 14 bases between the germline ends. The CDR3 consists of 15 residues. The chain's CDR3 is CSARPHRSGNTEAFF. In nucleotides, the CDR3 is TGCAGTGCTAGACCTCACAGGTCCGGGAACACTGAAGCTTTCTTT.

This clonotype has ten or more counts. The chain carries TRBV12-3 or TRBV12-4 and TRBJ1-1; D is uncertain. With 3 bases removed from V and 8 bases from J, the gap between germline ends came to 13 bases. The CDR3 totals 13 residues. The CDR3 here is CASSFSPGEEAFF. The DNA for the CDR3 is TGTGCCAGCAGTTTCTCGCCGGGTGAAGAAGCTTTCTTT.

In its sample, this clonotype was seen a few times. This chain joins TRBV29-1 and TRBJ2-7; D is perhaps TRBD2 (7 bases). This CDR3 spans 11 amino acids. V was trimmed by 6 bases and J by 7 bases, leaving 13 bases between them. Germline values: CDR1 SQVTM, CDR2 ANQGSEA. In nucleotides, the CDR3 is TGCAGCGTGGGGAGGGGGGGTGAGCAGTACTTC. Translated, it gives CSVGRGGEQYF.

On this clonotype: A far larger clone is one base from this, pointing to a likely read error. V and J are TRBV11-2 and TRBJ2-2; 7 bases map to TRBD1. The V gene end was trimmed by 4 bases and the J gene end by 5 bases; junction bases not matched to a gene: 7. The germline gives CDR1 SGHAT, CDR2 FQNNGV. The CDR3 extends over 15 amino acids. The DNA of the CDR3 is TGTGCCAGCAGCTCCGGGACAGAGGAGACCGGGGAGCTGTTTTTT. The encoded protein is CASSSGTEETGELFF.

This clonotype was counted a few times. V and J are TRBV11-2 and TRBJ2-2; D might be TRBD2 (6 bases). V lost 5 bases and J lost 4, with 17 bases in between. The CDR3 length is 16 residues. Per germline, CDR1 SGHAT and CDR2 FQNNGV. CDR3 DNA: TGTGCCAGCAGCCTAGTTGGGCCGGGAGTCACCGGGGAGCTGTTTTTT. It translates to CASSLVGPGVTGELFF.

This clonotype was detected ten times or more. The rearrangement joins TRBV2 to TRBJ2-4, with D perhaps TRBD1 or TRBD2 (6 bases each). CDR1 SNHLY and CDR2 FYNNEI come from the germline V gene. This CDR3 is 13 amino acids long. CDR3 amino acids: CISGGLAKNIQYF. For the CDR3, the DNA is TGTATAAGTGGGGGGCTAGCCAAAAACATTCAGTACTTC.

This clonotype was found many times. The J gene is TRBJ2-2, the V gene TRBV19, with D hard to call. Germline V gene data show CDR1 as LNHDA and CDR2 as SQIVND (reference sequence). This CDR3 contains 14 residues. V gave up 5 bases and J gave up 0 bases, with 7 bases separating them. CDR3 loop: CASSARANTGELFF. CDR3 bases: TGTGCCAGTAGTGCCCGGGCGAACACCGGGGAGCTGTTTTTT.

This clonotype was picked up a small number of times. V and J are TRBV6-2 or TRBV6-3 and TRBJ1-2; TRBD1 is a possible D gene (5 bases). The CDR3 length is 14 residues. Germline loops: CDR1 MNHEY, CDR2 SVGEGT. Trimming took 1 base from V and 5 from J, leaving 11 bases between them. CDR3 residues: CASSYWIGGYGYTF. As DNA, the CDR3 is TGTGCCAGCAGTTACTGGATCGGGGGGTATGGCTACACCTTC.

This clonotype showed up many times. The V call is TRBV28, the J call TRBJ2-1, with unresolved D. Trimming stripped 6 bases from V and 0 bases from J, with 12 bases between. The CDR3 consists of 15 residues. Germline V gives CDR1 MDHEN, CDR2 SYDVKM. CDR3 in amino acids: CASSLPGSSYNEQFF. CDR3 coding DNA: TGTGCCAGCAGCCTCCCGGGTAGCTCCTACAATGAGCAGTTCTTC.

A remark on this clonotype: This may come from a read error, since a much larger clone is one base off. The genes are TRBV29-1 and TRBJ2-7; 7 bases are shared with TRBD1. The trim removed 4 bases at V and 6 bases at J, leaving 3 bases unmatched. Per germline, CDR1 SQVTM and CDR2 ANQGSEA. This CDR3 has 11 residues. CDR3 sequence (DNA): TGCAGCGTTGGACAGGGAAGCGAGCAGTACTTC. It specifies CSVGQGSEQYF.

This clonotype appeared a few times. V is TRBV7-8 and J is TRBJ2-2; 7 positions agree with TRBD1. J was trimmed by 1 base and V by 9 bases; bases with no gene match: 11. There are 16 residues in the CDR3. Germline V gives CDR1 SGHVS, CDR2 FQNEAQ. CDR3 amino acids: CASSPTGTVNTGELFF. The CDR3 nucleotides are TGTGCCAGTTCACCTACCGGGACAGTGAACACCGGGGAGCTGTTTTTT.

This sequence joins TRBV30 and TRBJ1-1; 9 nucleotides align to TRBD1. The CDR3 spans 14 residues. Germline V CDR1 and CDR2: GTSNPN, SVGIG (reference sequence). V gave up 2 bases and J gave up 4 bases; unmatched junction bases: 5. CDR3 in amino acids: CAWSTGTGLTEAFF. For the CDR3, the DNA is TGTGCCTGGAGTACGGGGACAGGGCTCACTGAAGCTTTCTTT.

In this sample, this clonotype turned up many times. The chain links TRBV2 to TRBJ1-2; D is unclear. Trimming stripped 7 bases from V and 4 bases from J, with 13 bases between. Germline CDR1 SNHLY, CDR2 FYNNEI. This CDR3 is built from 13 residues. In nucleotides, the CDR3 is TGTGCCAGCAACCCAGATACACGCTATGGCTACACCTTC. Protein sequence: CASNPDTRYGYTF. Drawing the rest from reference TRBV2 and TRBJ1-2, the complete variable domain is EPEVTQTPSHQVTQMGQEVILRCVPISNHLYFYWYRQILGQKVEFLVSFYNNEISEKSEIFDDQFSVERPDGSNFTLKIRSTKLEDSAMYFCASNPDTRYGYTFGSGTRLTVV.

Ten or more counts support this clonotype. The CDR3 DNA sequence: TGTGCCACCAGTGAAACCGGGACAGGGGGAGACAATCAGCCCCAGCATTTT. The encoded protein is CATSETGTGGDNQPQHF. The chain uses TRBV24-1 and TRBJ1-5, with TRBD1 matching over 11 bases. The CDR3 is made up of 17 amino acids. Germline values: CDR1 KGHDR, CDR2 SFDVKD. With V trimmed by 4 bases and J by 3 bases, 7 bases remained unmatched.

This clonotype occurred many times. The chain employs TRBV6-1 and TRBJ1-2, with TRBD1 matching 10 bases. This CDR3 is 16 amino acids long. After removal of 2 bases from V and 4 bases from J, the junction contained 7 bases not matched to a gene. The V gene's germline CDR1 is MNHNS and CDR2 SASEGT. The CDR3 bases are TGTGCCAGCAGTGAACCGAGACAGGGGGCAGGCTATGGCTACACCTTC. This gives the protein CASSEPRQGAGYGYTF.

The V call is TRBV20-1, the J call TRBJ2-7, with 9 bases aligning to TRBD2. J lost 1 base, V lost 5 bases, and 12 bases had no gene match. The CDR3 consists of 16 residues. Germline V gene lookup returns CDR1 DFQATT and CDR2 SNEGSKA (reference sequence). The CDR3 reads CSAEPSGAGGSYEQYF. CDR3 DNA: TGCAGTGCTGAGCCTAGTGGCGCGGGAGGGTCCTACGAGCAGTACTTC.

The rearrangement joins TRBV28 to TRBJ2-5, with TRBD2 identical over 14 bases. V shed 4 bases, J shed 7 bases, and the junction held 8 bases outside the gene matches. Per germline, CDR1 MDHEN and CDR2 SYDVKM. CDR3 length: 16 amino acids. The CDR3 DNA reads TGTGCCAGCAGTTCCGGACTAGCGGGGGGTCAGGGGACCCAGTACTTC. It codes for CASSSGLAGGQGTQYF.

This clonotype was recorded at least ten times. The J gene is TRBJ1-4, the V gene TRBV11-2; possible D gene TRBD1, 5 bases. Germline-derived CDR1 and CDR2 are SGHAT and FQNNGV. V was clipped by 3 bases and J by 10 bases, with 12 bases between them. This CDR3 comprises 13 residues. The CDR3 here is CASSFGTGGKLFF. CDR3 DNA sequence: TGTGCCAGCAGCTTTGGGACTGGGGGAAAACTGTTTTTT.

J is TRBJ2-3 and V is TRBV18, with D tentatively TRBD1 (5 bases). Trimming took 8 bases from V and 0 from J, leaving 15 bases between them. The CDR3 consists of 15 residues. Germline CDR1 reads KGHSH; CDR2 reads LQKENI. The CDR3 reads CASQRQSTSTDTQYF. DNA of the CDR3: TGTGCCAGCCAACGACAGAGTACTAGCACAGATACGCAGTATTTT.